This T cell receptor beta chain was captured by sequencing in a study of cytomegalovirus exposure and HLA in healthy donors. Study overall: The early release's HLA-typed donors yielded 65 million to 85 million unique TCRs. Study-level results: Differences between HLA loci emerged in a later analysis of TCR association rates, with DRB1 most and HLA-C fewest. Most TCRs appeared rarely, but some public TCRs recurred in many donors.

Per the germline V gene, CDR1 is SGHAT and CDR2 is FQNNGV. There are 15 residues in the CDR3. V was clipped by 7 bases and J by 4 bases, with 16 bases between them. It was with 60 Vbeta and 13 Jbeta primers that the PCR ran. The method was immunoSEQ multiplex PCR; TCRdb's version includes in-frame clones alone and lacks a portion of them. The sample shows about 120,000 clones, more than 65% of them seen only once. Regarding this clone: Its specificity is unknown.

The source is a man aged 25 to 45 in good health and CMV-seropositive. The sequencing sample was made of PBMCs. This chain connects TRBV11-2 to TRBJ2-2; D is possibly TRBD1 (6 bases). Here the CDR3 DNA reads TGTGCCAGCACCCCTATCCCAGGGGCCACCGGGGAGCTGTTTTTT. This translates into CASTPIPGATGELFF.